What follows is one T cell receptor (beta chain) and its context. The replicate PCRs on unsorted PBMC were given about 300 ng DNA, which is 25,000 to 35,000 T cell genomes. TCRdb keeps only in-frame clones here, not all; method: immunoSEQ multiplex PCR. The table records about 480,000 clones, around 79% of them present only once. Germline lookup yields CDR1 MNHEY and CDR2 SMNVEV (reference sequence). The V gene lost 6 bases and the J gene lost 4 bases, with 7 bases spanning the gap. The CDR3 length is 12 residues. The source of the sample is a study of shared clonotypes between healthy human individuals.

The TCR originated in a woman aged 40 to 49 in good health. Some clones in this sample may be carry-over from other donors' samples. The V call is TRBV27, the J call TRBJ2-1; D ambiguous. Source material: PBMCs. The CDR3 spells CASSNGYNEQFF. Here the CDR3 DNA reads TGTGCCAGCAGCAACGGGTACAATGAGCAGTTCTTC.